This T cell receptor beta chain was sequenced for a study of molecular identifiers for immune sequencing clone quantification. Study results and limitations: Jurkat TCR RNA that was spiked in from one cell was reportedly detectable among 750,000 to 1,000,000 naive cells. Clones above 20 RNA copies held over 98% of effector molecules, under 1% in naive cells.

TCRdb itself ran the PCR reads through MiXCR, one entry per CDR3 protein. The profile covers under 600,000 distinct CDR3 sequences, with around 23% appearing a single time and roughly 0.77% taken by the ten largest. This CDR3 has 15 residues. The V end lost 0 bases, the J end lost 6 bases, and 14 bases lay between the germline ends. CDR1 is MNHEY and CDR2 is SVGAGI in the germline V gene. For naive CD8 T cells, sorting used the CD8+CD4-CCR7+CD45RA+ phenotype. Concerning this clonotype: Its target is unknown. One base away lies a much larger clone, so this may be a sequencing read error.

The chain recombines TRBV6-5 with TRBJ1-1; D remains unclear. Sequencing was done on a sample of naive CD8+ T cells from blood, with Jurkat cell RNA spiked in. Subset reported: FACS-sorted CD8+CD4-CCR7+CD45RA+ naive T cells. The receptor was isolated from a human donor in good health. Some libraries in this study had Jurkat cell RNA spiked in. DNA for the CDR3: TGTGCCAGCAGTTACTCGTGGCGGCAAATCGCTGAAGCTTTCTTT. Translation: CASSYSWRQIAEAFF.